This T cell receptor (beta chain) was found in a study of blood T cell repertoires in COVID-19. Data came from immunoSEQ multiplex PCR; TCRdb stores just in-frame clones and leaves some out. The table includes fewer than 250,000 clones, around 90% detected once. Germline CDR1 is SGDLS and CDR2 is YYNGEE. Trimming took 2 bases from V and 6 from J, leaving 14 bases between them. This CDR3 is 15 amino acids long. The clonotype was recovered from a woman in her twenties or thirties with acute COVID-19. The V gene is TRBV9, the J gene TRBJ2-2; tentatively, D is TRBD2 (5 bases). Sequenced: PBMCs or T cells enriched from blood (not recorded which). The DNA for the CDR3 is TGTGCCAGCAGCGTCGGGGTGGATGACGCCGGGGAGCTGTTTTTT. Its protein product is CASSVGVDDAGELFF.